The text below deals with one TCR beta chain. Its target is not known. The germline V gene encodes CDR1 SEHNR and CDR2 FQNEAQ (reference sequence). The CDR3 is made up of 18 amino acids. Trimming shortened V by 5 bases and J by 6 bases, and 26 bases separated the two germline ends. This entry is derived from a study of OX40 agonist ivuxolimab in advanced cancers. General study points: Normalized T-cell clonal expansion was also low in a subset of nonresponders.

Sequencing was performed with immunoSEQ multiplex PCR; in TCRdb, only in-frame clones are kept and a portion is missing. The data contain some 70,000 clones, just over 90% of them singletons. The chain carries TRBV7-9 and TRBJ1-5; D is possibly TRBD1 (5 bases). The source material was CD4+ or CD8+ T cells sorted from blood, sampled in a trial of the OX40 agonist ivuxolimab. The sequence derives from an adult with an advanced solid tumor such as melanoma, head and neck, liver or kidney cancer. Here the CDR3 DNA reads TGTGCCAGCAGCCCGGGACCGGGCCTTCGCAACTGGGGTCAGCCCCAGCATTTT. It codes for CASSPGPGLRNWGQPQHF.